One sample yielded the 25 T cell receptor beta chains listed below, sequenced in a study of OX40 agonist ivuxolimab in advanced cancers. The protocol was immunoSEQ multiplex PCR, while the TCRdb copy is restricted to in-frame clones and leaves out a portion. The sample holds some 59,000 clones, 87% seen once. The sequencing used CD4+ or CD8+ T cells sorted from blood, collected in a trial of the OX40 agonist ivuxolimab. The receptors derive from an adult with an advanced solid tumor such as melanoma, head and neck, liver or kidney cancer.

As regards this clone: The conserved phenylalanine or tryptophan is not found at the CDR3 terminus, so this likely reflects a read error. The limits of the CDR3 on the DNA are not certain, so only TCRdb's listed CDR3 is given. The gene calls are TRBV2 and TRBJ2-3. The CDR3 has 11 residues if both end residues are counted. The V gene's germline CDR1 is SNHLY and CDR2 FYNNEI. CDR3 residues: CASSVSRTLKY.

This clone turned up a few times. The junction departs from the called germline gene at one end, perhaps through a read error. The rearrangement joins TRBV7-7 to TRBJ2-7, with D unresolved. Germline loops: CDR1 SSHAT, CDR2 FNYEAQ (reference sequence). This CDR3 has 16 residues. This CDR3 reads CASSPRLEGPTYEQYF. CDR3 nucleotide sequence: TGTGCTAGCAGCCCCCGGCTCGAAGGTCCAACCTACGAGCAGTACTTC. Combining the CDR3 with reference TRBV7-7 and TRBJ2-7 gives the whole variable domain GAGVSQSPRYKVTKRGQDVTLRCDPISSHATLYWYQQALGQGPEFLTYFNYEAQPDKSGLPSDRFSAERPEGSISTLTIQRTEQRDSAMYRCASSPRLEGPTYEQYFGPGTRLTVT.

The rearrangement joins TRBV28 to TRBJ1-1; D is ambiguous. Germline lookup yields CDR1 MDHEN and CDR2 SYDVKM. V was trimmed by 6 bases and J by 1 base, leaving 9 bases between them. This CDR3 spans 13 amino acids. CDR3 region: CASRRQRNTEAFF. CDR3 DNA sequence: TGTGCCAGCAGGAGGCAGCGGAACACTGAAGCTTTCTTT.

The rearrangement links TRBV6-6 to TRBJ2-4; a possible D gene is TRBD1 (6 bases). The ends were cut back, 10 bases at V and 7 bases at J, with 17 bases in the middle. CDR3 size: 13 residues. Germline CDR1 MNHNY, CDR2 SVGAGI (reference sequence). CDR3 loop: CATTEGVVNIQYF. The CDR3 nucleotides read TGTGCCACCACCGAGGGGGTTGTGAACATTCAGTACTTC.

The CDR3 here is CASMSGARFTEAFF. The CDR3 nucleotides are TGTGCCAGTATGTCGGGGGCTAGATTCACTGAAGCTTTCTTT. V gene TRBV19 combines with J gene TRBJ1-1; D perhaps matches TRBD1 (6 bases). This CDR3 spans 14 amino acids. The germline gives CDR1 LNHDA, CDR2 SQIVND (reference sequence). V was cut by 7 bases and J by 4 bases, with 16 bases left in between.

The J gene is TRBJ1-5, the V gene TRBV7-8; tentatively, D is TRBD1 (6 bases). Germline V lookup: CDR1 SGHVS, CDR2 FQNEAQ. This CDR3 has 16 residues. Trimming shortened V by 4 bases and J by 3 bases, and 16 bases separated the two germline ends. In DNA form, the CDR3 reads TGTGCCAGCAGCTCCTCGACCGGGGGCAACAATCAGCCCCAGCATTTT. Translating gives CASSSSTGGNNQPQHF.

In its sample, this clone was seen a few times. V gene TRBV19 combines with J gene TRBJ2-1; maybe TRBD1 (6 bases). The germline CDR1 and CDR2 sequences are LNHDA and SQIVND (reference sequence). With 2 bases removed from V and 9 bases from J, the gap between germline ends came to 17 bases. The CDR3 loop spans 15 amino acids. The CDR3 reads CASSILGRGSSEQFF. CDR3 nucleotide sequence: TGTGCCAGTAGTATACTGGGCAGGGGTTCCAGTGAGCAGTTCTTC.

The J gene is TRBJ2-4, the V gene TRBV29-1, with TRBD2 identical over 7 bases. Looked up from germline, CDR1 is SQVTM and CDR2 is ANQGSEA. The CDR3 totals 13 residues. Germline trimming cut 7 bases from V and 1 base from J; bases unmatched to any gene: 4. In DNA, the CDR3 is TGCAGCGCCGAACTAGCGGCCAAAAACATTCAGTACTTC. Encoded protein: CSAELAAKNIQYF.

This chain links TRBV10-3 with TRBJ1-4; 10 bases are shared with TRBD1. There are 15 residues in the CDR3. Per germline, CDR1 ENHRY and CDR2 SYGVKD. J lost 6 bases, V lost 0 bases, and 1 base had no gene match. The CDR3 reads CAISESTGGDEKLFF. For the CDR3, the DNA is TGTGCCATCAGTGAGTCGACAGGGGGCGATGAAAAACTGTTTTTT.

This chain uses TRBV5-1 with TRBJ1-1; perhaps TRBD1 as D (6 bases). V was pared by 3 bases and J by 4 bases, with 13 bases between. The CDR3 runs to 14 residues. From germline, CDR1 is SGHRS and CDR2 YFSETQ. The CDR3 sequence: CASSSTGGLTEAFF. The CDR3 region has the DNA TGCGCCAGCAGCTCGACAGGAGGGCTCACTGAAGCTTTCTTT.

This clone occurred once. J is TRBJ2-1 and V is TRBV20-1; D gene unclear. This CDR3 contains 11 residues. Trimming took off 6 bases at V and 3 bases at J, with 6 bases between the two ends. CDR1 and CDR2 from the germline V gene are DFQATT and SNEGSKA (reference sequence). In nucleotides, the CDR3 is TGCAGTGCGACAAGCTACAATGAGCAGTTCTTC. Translating it yields CSATSYNEQFF.

This chain connects TRBV19 to TRBJ1-5, with D perhaps matching TRBD1 (6 bases). Trimming removed 5 bases from V and 0 bases from J, with 17 bases in between. The CDR3 contains 17 residues. Germline V gene sequence: CDR1 LNHDA, CDR2 SQIVND (reference sequence). The CDR3 coding sequence is TGTGCCAGTAGTCTTTCGCAGGGGTGGAATAGCAATCAGCCCCAGCATTTT. Translation: CASSLSQGWNSNQPQHF.

The V and J genes are TRBV6-5 and TRBJ2-7; 10 bases match TRBD2. The CDR3 loop spans 14 amino acids. Trimming at V came to 5 bases and at J to 2 bases, leaving 3 bases not matched to a gene. CDR1 is MNHEY and CDR2 is SVGAGI in the germline V gene. CDR3 sequence (DNA): TGTGCCAGCAGTCTAGCGGGAGAAACCTACGAGCAGTACTTC. Translation: CASSLAGETYEQYF.

This clone showed up just a few times. The chain uses TRBV29-1 and TRBJ2-1; D is possibly TRBD1 (6 bases). Germline lookup yields CDR1 SQVTM and CDR2 ANQGSEA. Trimming left V 8 bases short and J 7 bases short, with 15 bases between. This CDR3 is 12 amino acids long. The DNA of the CDR3 is TGCAGCCAGATGGGGGCTAAGAATGAGCAGTTCTTC. Translated: CSQMGAKNEQFF.

The chain carries TRBV29-1 and TRBJ2-3; the match to TRBD2 covers 11 bases. CDR1 is SQVTM and CDR2 is ANQGSEA in the germline V gene. There are 15 residues in the CDR3. The ends lost 7 bases at V and 2 bases at J; junction bases unmatched: 8. The CDR3 protein is CSAAGTSGHTDTQYF. The CDR3, as DNA: TGCAGCGCCGCCGGGACTAGCGGACACACAGATACGCAGTATTTT.

The CDR3 sequence: CSADRRTGTRKDTQYF. CDR3 nucleotide sequence: TGCAGCGCTGATCGGAGAACCGGGACGCGGAAAGATACGCAGTATTTT. The chain is built from TRBV29-1 and TRBJ2-3; perhaps D is TRBD1 or TRBD2 (5 bases each). V lost 7 bases, J lost 5 bases, and 25 bases lay in between. The CDR3 covers 16 residues. From germline, CDR1 is SQVTM and CDR2 ANQGSEA.

The rearrangement uses TRBV28 and TRBJ1-2; D unresolved. The CDR3 consists of 12 residues. V lost 6 bases, J lost 4 bases, and 9 bases lay in between. Per germline, CDR1 MDHEN and CDR2 SYDVKM. The CDR3 region is CASSFTAYGYTF. CDR3 sequence (DNA): TGTGCCAGCAGCTTTACCGCCTATGGCTACACCTTC.

The chain employs TRBV23-1 and TRBJ2-5, with D possibly TRBD2 on 7 matching bases. TRBV23-1 is an ORF; its function is uncertain. V lost 0 bases and J 4 bases, leaving 15 bases between the germline ends. CDR3 length: 16 residues. For the CDR3, the DNA is TGCGCCAGCAGTCAATCGATCGGGGGGCGTCCAGAGACCCAGTACTTC. Translated: CASSQSIGGRPETQYF.

This sequence joins TRBV11-2 and TRBJ2-5, with 7 positions matching TRBD1. V shed 2 bases and J 0 bases; nucleotides not matched to a gene: 6. Germline V gene sequence: CDR1 SGHAT, CDR2 FQNNGV. The CDR3 has 16 residues. The CDR3 DNA reads TGTGCCAGCAGCTTATGGGCACAGGGGAACCAAGAGACCCAGTACTTC. Translating it yields CASSLWAQGNQETQYF. Complete variable domain (other parts from reference TRBV11-2 and TRBJ2-5): EAGVAQSPRYKIIEKRQSVAFWCNPISGHATLYWYQQILGQGPKLLIQFQNNGVVDDSQLPKDRFSAERLKGVDSTLKIQPAKLEDSAVYLCASSLWAQGNQETQYFGPGTRLLVL.

The V and J genes are TRBV5-1 and TRBJ1-5; no firm D call. The CDR3 is made up of 13 amino acids. V was trimmed by 0 bases and J by 8 bases, leaving 9 bases between them. Germline V lookup: CDR1 SGHRS, CDR2 YFSETQ. CDR3 nucleotides: TGCGCCAGCAGCTTGGCCGGGAGGGAGCCCCAGCATTTT. Its translation is CASSLAGREPQHF.

The V call is TRBV6-4, the J call TRBJ2-1, with 7 nucleotides matching TRBD1. CDR1 and CDR2 (germline): MRHNA, SNTAGT. J gave up 5 bases and V 6 bases, and 16 bases lay outside the gene matches. The CDR3 contains 17 residues. The CDR3 here is CASRIPLDREDNNEQFF. The DNA for the CDR3 is TGTGCCAGCAGAATCCCCCTAGACAGGGAAGATAACAATGAGCAGTTCTTC.

This chain links TRBV7-3 with TRBJ2-7; 12 nucleotides line up with TRBD2. The CDR3 consists of 18 residues. Germline trimming cut 1 base from V and 3 bases from J; bases unmatched to any gene: 10. From germline, CDR1 is SGHTA and CDR2 FQGTGA. The CDR3 protein is CASSLKASGRARGYEQYF. In DNA form, the CDR3 reads TGTGCCAGCAGCTTAAAAGCTAGCGGGAGGGCGAGAGGCTACGAGCAGTACTTC.

This chain links TRBV19 with TRBJ2-4; D gene unclear. Trimming left V 2 bases short and J 5 bases short, with 7 bases between. The CDR3 has 13 residues. Germline lookup yields CDR1 LNHDA and CDR2 SQIVND (reference sequence). The CDR3 sequence is CASSITKQNIQYF. Here the CDR3 DNA reads TGTGCCAGTAGTATAACAAAGCAAAACATTCAGTACTTC. The full variable domain, its missing parts supplied by reference TRBV19 and TRBJ2-4, is DGGITQSPKYLFRKEGQNVTLSCEQNLNHDAMYWYRQDPGQGLRLIYYSQIVNDFQKGDIAEGYSVSREKKESFPLTVTSAQKNPTAFYLCASSITKQNIQYFGAGTRLSVL.

This rearrangement joins TRBV6-6 to TRBJ2-1; the match to TRBD2 covers 9 bases. The CDR3 runs 15 residues. CDR1 is MNHNY, CDR2 SVGAGI, per germline (reference sequence). The V and J ends lost 6 bases and 10 bases, in that order; junction bases with no gene match: 13. The CDR3 coding sequence is TGTGCCAGCAGAACTGGGACTAGCAGGGGTCGGGAGCAGTTCTTC. This encodes CASRTGTSRGREQFF.

This chain joins TRBV9 and TRBJ2-1; D may be TRBD2 (5 bases). The CDR3 is made up of 14 amino acids. CDR1 is SGDLS, CDR2 YYNGEE, per germline. With 6 bases removed from V and 2 bases from J, the gap between germline ends came to 12 bases. CDR3 nucleotides: TGTGCCAGCACTGAGGGCCAAACCTACAATGAGCAGTTCTTC. Translated: CASTEGQTYNEQFF. The full variable domain, with the rest looked up from reference TRBV9 and TRBJ2-1, is DSGVTQTPKHLITATGQRVTLRCSPRSGDLSVYWYQQSLDQGLQFLIQYYNGEERAKGNILERFSAQQFPDLHSELNLSSLELGDSALYFCASTEGQTYNEQFFGPGTRLTVL.